A selection of T cell receptor beta chains follows, all from one sample in a study of OX40 agonist ivuxolimab in advanced cancers. TCRdb's table, derived via immunoSEQ multiplex PCR, lists solely in-frame clones and lacks some. The table lists approximately 74,000 clones, around 90% of them singletons, with under 0.6% in the top ten. This sample comprised CD4+ or CD8+ T cells sorted from blood, obtained in a trial of the OX40 agonist ivuxolimab. The receptors shown here come from an adult with an advanced solid tumor such as melanoma, head and neck, liver or kidney cancer. Both conserved end residues are part of each CDR3. The order of the fields is J gene, D gene, V gene, clone size, CDR3 DNA, CDR3 protein. D genes are given only for firm matches. Clone size is stated in some rows and not others, as once, few, many or a class when expanded.

J gene: TRBJ2-7
D gene: NA
V gene: TRBV9
clone size: NA
CDR3 DNA: TGTGCCAGCAGCGGGAAGGGGATGGACGAGCAGTACTTC
CDR3 protein: CASSGKGMDEQYF

J gene: TRBJ2-5
D gene: TRBD2
V gene: TRBV7-2
clone size: NA
CDR3 DNA: TGTGCCAGCAGCCTGGGACTAGCGGGAGGTGGAGAGACCCAGTACTTC
CDR3 protein: CASSLGLAGGGETQYF

J gene: TRBJ2-2
D gene: NA
V gene: TRBV18
clone size: NA
CDR3 DNA: TGTGCCAGCTCACCGAGGACCCAGAACACCGGGGAGCTGTTTTTT
CDR3 protein: CASSPRTQNTGELFF

J gene: TRBJ2-7
D gene: TRBD2
V gene: TRBV7-3
clone size: NA
CDR3 DNA: TGTGCCAGCAGCCTTACAGCGGGAGGGCCATACGAGCAGTACTTC
CDR3 protein: CASSLTAGGPYEQYF

J gene: TRBJ2-5
D gene: NA
V gene: TRBV7-8
clone size: NA
CDR3 DNA: TGTGCCAGCACCCGGGACACCCTTAGAGGGAAGCAGTACTTC
CDR3 protein: CASTRDTLRGKQYF

J gene: TRBJ1-1
D gene: NA
V gene: TRBV6-5
clone size: NA
CDR3 DNA: TGTGCCAGCAGAGCCACAGGGCGATTCACTGAAGCTTTCTTT
CDR3 protein: CASRATGRFTEAFF

J gene: TRBJ2-5
D gene: NA
V gene: TRBV20-1
clone size: NA
CDR3 DNA: TGCAGTGCTAGAGAGACCCAGTACTTC
CDR3 protein: CSARETQYF

J gene: TRBJ2-1
D gene: NA
V gene: TRBV9
clone size: NA
CDR3 DNA: TGTGCCAGCAGCCCCCCGGGACGGCACAATGAGCAGTTCTTC
CDR3 protein: CASSPPGRHNEQFF

J gene: TRBJ2-1
D gene: TRBD2
V gene: TRBV4-3
clone size: NA
CDR3 DNA: TGCGCCAGCAGCCAAGGGTCGACTAGCGGGAGGATCCACAATGAGCAGTTCTTC
CDR3 protein: CASSQGSTSGRIHNEQFF

J gene: TRBJ2-2
D gene: NA
V gene: TRBV5-1
clone size: NA
CDR3 DNA: TGCGCCAGCAGCTCCCCAAGGCTCGGGAGCGGGGAGCTGTTTTTT
CDR3 protein: CASSSPRLGSGELFF

J gene: TRBJ2-3
D gene: TRBD2
V gene: TRBV10-3
clone size: NA
CDR3 DNA: TGTGCCATCAGACAACTAGCGGGAGAGACAGATACGCAGTATTTT
CDR3 protein: CAIRQLAGETDTQYF

J gene: TRBJ2-7
D gene: NA
V gene: TRBV7-2
clone size: NA
CDR3 DNA: TGTGCCAGCAGCCCCAGAAGAGGCGGCGAGCAGTACTTC
CDR3 protein: CASSPRRGGEQYF

J gene: TRBJ2-5
D gene: TRBD2
V gene: TRBV5-4
clone size: once
CDR3 DNA: TGTGCCAGCAGCAGGCCGGGGGGTCGCCAAGAGACCCAGTACTTC
CDR3 protein: CASSRPGGRQETQYF

J gene: TRBJ2-7
D gene: TRBD2
V gene: TRBV2
clone size: NA
CDR3 DNA: TGTGCCAGTGGACTAGCGGGCTCCTACGAGCAGTACTTC
CDR3 protein: CASGLAGSYEQYF

J gene: TRBJ2-5
D gene: TRBD1
V gene: TRBV6-1
clone size: once
CDR3 DNA: TGTGCCAGCAGTGGGGACAGTGTAGAGACCCAGTACTTC
CDR3 protein: CASSGDSVETQYF

J gene: TRBJ1-4
D gene: TRBD1
V gene: TRBV5-1
clone size: NA
CDR3 DNA: TGCGCCAGCAGCTCCGGACAGGGGGCTTATAATGAAAAACTGTTTTTT
CDR3 protein: CASSSGQGAYNEKLFF

J gene: TRBJ1-4
D gene: NA
V gene: TRBV4-3
clone size: few
CDR3 DNA: TGCGCCAGCAGCCAAGATCCGGTTTCGGTCCAGGGTGCTAATGAAAAACTGTTTTTT
CDR3 protein: CASSQDPVSVQGANEKLFF

J gene: TRBJ2-1
D gene: NA
V gene: TRBV11-3
clone size: NA
CDR3 DNA: TGTGCCAGCAGCCCCGAGAAGCCGAGGGATGAGCAGTTCTTC
CDR3 protein: CASSPEKPRDEQFF

J gene: TRBJ2-7
D gene: NA
V gene: TRBV19
clone size: NA
CDR3 DNA: TGTGCCAGTAGTATAGGGCAGCAAAGGGTCTACGAGCAGTACTTC
CDR3 protein: CASSIGQQRVYEQYF

J gene: TRBJ1-2
D gene: NA
V gene: TRBV14
clone size: NA
CDR3 DNA: TGTGCCAGCAGCCGGGTCGGGAACTATGGCTACACCTTC
CDR3 protein: CASSRVGNYGYTF

J gene: TRBJ1-3
D gene: NA
V gene: TRBV7-2
clone size: NA
CDR3 DNA: TGTGCCAGCAGCCTAGGAGGGGGGCTTCCAAACACCATATATTTT
CDR3 protein: CASSLGGGLPNTIYF

J gene: TRBJ2-4
D gene: NA
V gene: TRBV23-1
clone size: NA
CDR3 DNA: TGCGCCAGCGGCAGCTCAGCCAAAAACATTCAGTACTTC
CDR3 protein: CASGSSAKNIQYF

J gene: TRBJ2-7
D gene: NA
V gene: TRBV7-9
clone size: NA
CDR3 DNA: TGTGCCAGCAGCCCCCAAGGTGGGGACAACTACGAGCAGTACTTC
CDR3 protein: CASSPQGGDNYEQYF

J gene: TRBJ2-1
D gene: NA
V gene: TRBV7-2
clone size: once
CDR3 DNA: TGTGCCAGCAGCTTAAGGAGTGGACGGCCAAGCTCCTACAATGAGCAGTTCTTC
CDR3 protein: CASSLRSGRPSSYNEQFF

J gene: TRBJ2-1
D gene: NA
V gene: TRBV2
clone size: NA
CDR3 DNA: TGTGCCAGTTTACTACTGGATTCCTACAATGAGCAGTTCTTC
CDR3 protein: CASLLLDSYNEQFF

J gene: TRBJ2-7
D gene: TRBD1
V gene: TRBV6-5
clone size: NA
CDR3 DNA: TGTGCCAGCAACAGGCCGGGACAGGGTGTAATTGAGCAGTACTTC
CDR3 protein: CASNRPGQGVIEQYF

J gene: TRBJ2-7
D gene: TRBD1
V gene: TRBV7-9
clone size: NA
CDR3 DNA: TGTGCCAGCAGCTTAGCTATAGACAGGGCCGAGCAGTACTTC
CDR3 protein: CASSLAIDRAEQYF

J gene: TRBJ2-7
D gene: NA
V gene: TRBV7-8
clone size: NA
CDR3 DNA: TGTGCCAGCAGCTTAGGGGTGGCGACATCCCTCCAAGCCTACGAGCAGTACTTC
CDR3 protein: CASSLGVATSLQAYEQYF

J gene: TRBJ2-3
D gene: NA
V gene: TRBV4-2
clone size: few
CDR3 DNA: TGTGCCAGCAGCCAATCTTGGCAGGGTCGGGCAGATACGCAGTATTTT
CDR3 protein: CASSQSWQGRADTQYF

J gene: TRBJ2-7
D gene: NA
V gene: TRBV11-3
clone size: NA
CDR3 DNA: TGTGCCAGCAGCTTGGGGCGGAGCTACGAGCAGTACTTC
CDR3 protein: CASSLGRSYEQYF

J gene: TRBJ2-7
D gene: NA
V gene: TRBV5-4
clone size: once
CDR3 DNA: TGTGCCAGCAGCCGGACAGCCGACTACTACGAGCAGTACTTC
CDR3 protein: CASSRTADYYEQYF

J gene: TRBJ2-2
D gene: TRBD2
V gene: TRBV5-4
clone size: NA
CDR3 DNA: TGTGCCAGCAGCCGCGGGACTAGCGGAATCACCGGGGAGCTGTTTTTT
CDR3 protein: CASSRGTSGITGELFF

J gene: TRBJ1-6
D gene: NA
V gene: TRBV7-2
clone size: NA
CDR3 DNA: TGTGCCAGCAGCTTAGCGCGGGATTCACCCCTCCACTTT
CDR3 protein: CASSLARDSPLHF

J gene: TRBJ2-2
D gene: TRBD2
V gene: TRBV7-3
clone size: NA
CDR3 DNA: TGTGCCAGCAGCCCTAAGACTAGCCCGAACACCGGGGAGCTGTTTTTT
CDR3 protein: CASSPKTSPNTGELFF

J gene: TRBJ2-2
D gene: NA
V gene: TRBV12-5
clone size: NA
CDR3 DNA: TGTGCTAGTGCCCCTGGCAACTCGCCCACCGGGGAGCTGTTTTTT
CDR3 protein: CASAPGNSPTGELFF

J gene: TRBJ2-3
D gene: NA
V gene: TRBV7-9
clone size: NA
CDR3 DNA: TGTGCCTCTTTTCGCGGGATCAGCACAGATACGCAGTATTTT
CDR3 protein: CASFRGISTDTQYF

J gene: TRBJ2-7
D gene: NA
V gene: TRBV4-3
clone size: NA
CDR3 DNA: TGCGCCAGCAGCCAAGATCGTTGGGCTAACTACGAGCAGTACTTC
CDR3 protein: CASSQDRWANYEQYF

J gene: TRBJ2-3
D gene: NA
V gene: TRBV5-6
clone size: NA
CDR3 DNA: TGTGCCAGCAGCCCCGCTAGCGCTCCGCAGTATTTT
CDR3 protein: CASSPASAPQYF

J gene: TRBJ2-2
D gene: NA
V gene: TRBV30
clone size: NA
CDR3 DNA: TGTGCCCGAAGAGGGGTACGGGCAAGAGGCACCGGGGAGCTGTTTTTT
CDR3 protein: CARRGVRARGTGELFF

J gene: TRBJ1-3
D gene: TRBD1
V gene: TRBV4-1
clone size: NA
CDR3 DNA: TGCGCCAGCAGCCGCGGGTTCACCGGGACAGATGGAAACACCATATATTTT
CDR3 protein: CASSRGFTGTDGNTIYF

J gene: TRBJ2-2
D gene: NA
V gene: TRBV15
clone size: NA
CDR3 DNA: TGTGCCACCAGCAGAGACCTGGGGGGGCCCACCGGGGAGCTGTTTTTT
CDR3 protein: CATSRDLGGPTGELFF

J gene: TRBJ2-7
D gene: NA
V gene: TRBV6-6
clone size: NA
CDR3 DNA: TGTGCCAGCAGTTACTCGAGAGGCTCCTACGAGCAGTACTTC
CDR3 protein: CASSYSRGSYEQYF

J gene: TRBJ2-2
D gene: TRBD1
V gene: TRBV7-3
clone size: NA
CDR3 DNA: TGTGCCAGCAGCCCACAGGGGGGAAAGAACACCGGGGAGCTGTTTTTT
CDR3 protein: CASSPQGGKNTGELFF

J gene: TRBJ2-3
D gene: TRBD2
V gene: TRBV28
clone size: NA
CDR3 DNA: TGTGCCAGCAGTTCCGGACTAGATACAGATACGCAGTATTTT
CDR3 protein: CASSSGLDTDTQYF

J gene: TRBJ1-3
D gene: NA
V gene: TRBV28
clone size: NA
CDR3 DNA: TGTGCCAGCCGTGGCCCCTTGGGAAACACCATATATTTT
CDR3 protein: CASRGPLGNTIYF

J gene: TRBJ2-3
D gene: TRBD1
V gene: TRBV7-3
clone size: NA
CDR3 DNA: TGTGCCAGCAGCTTCGGTGGGACAGGGTTGTATTTT
CDR3 protein: CASSFGGTGLYF

J gene: TRBJ1-4
D gene: TRBD1
V gene: TRBV4-1
clone size: NA
CDR3 DNA: TGCGCCAGCAGCCAGGGGCGGACAGGGAATGATGAAAAACTGTTTTTT
CDR3 protein: CASSQGRTGNDEKLFF

J gene: TRBJ2-5
D gene: NA
V gene: TRBV11-1
clone size: once
CDR3 DNA: TGTGCCAGCAGCCCCCGGACCTTGGGGGAGACCCAGTACTTC
CDR3 protein: CASSPRTLGETQYF

J gene: TRBJ2-7
D gene: NA
V gene: TRBV7-2
clone size: NA
CDR3 DNA: TGTGCCAGCAGCTTAGGGAGCCTACCCTCCTACGAGCAGTACTTC
CDR3 protein: CASSLGSLPSYEQYF

J gene: TRBJ2-1
D gene: TRBD1
V gene: TRBV23-1
clone size: NA
CDR3 DNA: TGCGCCAGCAGTCAACTAAGGGACAGGATGAAGGCGACTCTATACAATGAGCAGTTCTTC
CDR3 protein: CASSQLRDRMKATLYNEQFF

J gene: TRBJ2-7
D gene: NA
V gene: TRBV11-3
clone size: few
CDR3 DNA: TGTGCCAGCCCTAGCCTGGCGGGAGAGCAGTACTTC
CDR3 protein: CASPSLAGEQYF

J gene: TRBJ2-7
D gene: NA
V gene: TRBV9
clone size: NA
CDR3 DNA: TGTGCCAGCAGCCTTGAGGCTAGGCAGTACTTC
CDR3 protein: CASSLEARQYF

J gene: TRBJ2-7
D gene: NA
V gene: TRBV7-3
clone size: NA
CDR3 DNA: TGTGCCAGCAGCGACTCCGGACTCGTTCTCCCCTACGAGCAGTACTTC
CDR3 protein: CASSDSGLVLPYEQYF